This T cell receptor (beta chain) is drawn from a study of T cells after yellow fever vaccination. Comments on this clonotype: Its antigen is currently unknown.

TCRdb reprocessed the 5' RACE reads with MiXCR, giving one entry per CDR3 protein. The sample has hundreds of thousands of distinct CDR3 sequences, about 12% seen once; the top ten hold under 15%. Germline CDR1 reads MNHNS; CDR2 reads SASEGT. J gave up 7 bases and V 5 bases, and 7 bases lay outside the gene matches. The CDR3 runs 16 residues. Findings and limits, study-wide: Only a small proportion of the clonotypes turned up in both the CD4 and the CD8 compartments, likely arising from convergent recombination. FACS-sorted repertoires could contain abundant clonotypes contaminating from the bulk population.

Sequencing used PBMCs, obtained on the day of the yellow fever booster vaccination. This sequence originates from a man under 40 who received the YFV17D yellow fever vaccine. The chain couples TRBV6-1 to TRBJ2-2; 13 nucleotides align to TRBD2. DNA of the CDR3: TGTGCCAGCAGTCGCAGGACTAGCGGGAGAGGCGGGGAGCTGTTTTTT. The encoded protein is CASSRRTSGRGGELFF.